This record concerns one T cell receptor beta chain sequence. This sample was included in a study of blood T cell repertoires in COVID-19. Produced via immunoSEQ multiplex PCR; TCRdb's table is partial and in-frame only. The table shows under 250,000 clones, with around 88% occurring only once. Germline values: CDR1 SGDLS, CDR2 YYNGEE. Trimming removed 0 bases from V and 1 base from J, with 8 bases in between. This CDR3 spans 15 amino acids. The sequence came from a woman at least 80 years old with COVID-19, enrolled during active disease. The sample consisted of peripheral blood. The genes are TRBV9 and TRBJ1-3; D possibly corresponds to TRBD1 (5 bases). This chain's CDR3 is CASSVAGLSGNTIYF. CDR3 DNA: TGTGCCAGCAGCGTAGCAGGGTTATCTGGAAACACCATATATTTT. The full variable domain, its missing parts supplied by reference TRBV9 and TRBJ1-3, is DSGVTQTPKHLITATGQRVTLRCSPRSGDLSVYWYQQSLDQGLQFLIQYYNGEERAKGNILERFSAQQFPDLHSELNLSSLELGDSALYFCASSVAGLSGNTIYFGEGSWLTVV.